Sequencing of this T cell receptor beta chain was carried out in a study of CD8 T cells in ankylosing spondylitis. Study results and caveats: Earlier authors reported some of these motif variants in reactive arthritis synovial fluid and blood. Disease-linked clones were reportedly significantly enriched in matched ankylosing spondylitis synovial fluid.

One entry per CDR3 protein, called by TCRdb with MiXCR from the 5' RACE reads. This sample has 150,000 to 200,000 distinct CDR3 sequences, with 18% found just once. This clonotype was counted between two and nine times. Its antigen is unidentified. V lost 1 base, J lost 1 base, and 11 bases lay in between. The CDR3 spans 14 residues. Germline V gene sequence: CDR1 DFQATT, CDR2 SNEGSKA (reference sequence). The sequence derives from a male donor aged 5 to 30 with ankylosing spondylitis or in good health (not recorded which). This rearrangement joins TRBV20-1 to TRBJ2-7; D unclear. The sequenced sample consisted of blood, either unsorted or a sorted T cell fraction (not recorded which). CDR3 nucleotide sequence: TGCAGTGCTAGAGGTCTCGGCGAGTCCTACGAGCAGTACTTC. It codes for CSARGLGESYEQYF.